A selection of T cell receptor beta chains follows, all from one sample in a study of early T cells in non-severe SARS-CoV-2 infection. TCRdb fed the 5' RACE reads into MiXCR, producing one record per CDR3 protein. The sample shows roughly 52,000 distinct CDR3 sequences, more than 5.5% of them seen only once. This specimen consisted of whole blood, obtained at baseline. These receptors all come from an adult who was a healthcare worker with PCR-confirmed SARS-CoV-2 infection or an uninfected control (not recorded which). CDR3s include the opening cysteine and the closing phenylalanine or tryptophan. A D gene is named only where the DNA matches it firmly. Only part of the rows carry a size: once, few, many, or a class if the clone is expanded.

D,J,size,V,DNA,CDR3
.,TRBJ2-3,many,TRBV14,TGTGCCAGCAGCCCGAAAGAAAGCACAGATACGCAGTATTTT,CASSPKESTDTQYF
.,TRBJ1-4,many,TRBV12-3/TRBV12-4,TGTGCCAGCAGTACAGGGAATTGGCGATCTAATGAAAAACTGTTTTTT,CASSTGNWRSNEKLFF
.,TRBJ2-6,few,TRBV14,TGTGCCAGCAGAACCAGGGATCTGGCTGGGGCCAACGTCCTGACTTTC,CASRTRDLAGANVLTF
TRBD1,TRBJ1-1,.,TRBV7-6,TGTGCCAGCAGCCTAGGACAGGGCTCTGAAGCTTTCTTT,CASSLGQGSEAFF
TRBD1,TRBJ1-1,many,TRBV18,TGTGCCAGCTCTGGGACAGGGGTGGCTGAAGCTTTCTTT,CASSGTGVAEAFF
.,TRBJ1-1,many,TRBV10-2,TGCGCCAGCAGTGAGTCTCTCCGGTGGGCTGAAGCTTTCTTT,CASSESLRWAEAFF
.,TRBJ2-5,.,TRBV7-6,TGTGCCAGCAGCCTCGGATCGACAGGAAAAGAGACCCAGTACTTC,CASSLGSTGKETQYF
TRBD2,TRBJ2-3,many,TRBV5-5,TGTGCCAGCAGCTTGGAGGGACTAGCGGGGTTGAATACGCAGTATTTT,CASSLEGLAGLNTQYF
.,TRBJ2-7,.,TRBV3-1,TGTGCCAGCAGCCAGAGTTACGAGCAGTACTTC,CASSQSYEQYF
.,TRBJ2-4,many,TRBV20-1,TGCAGTGCTCGCCCAGGGGTCGCCAAAAACATTCAGTACTTC,CSARPGVAKNIQYF
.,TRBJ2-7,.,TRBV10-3,TGTGCCATCAGTAGTACCCCCTCCGAGCAGTACTTC,CAISSTPSEQYF
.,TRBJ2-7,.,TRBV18,TGTGCCAGCTCACCACAGGGGGGTGACCTGCGCGAGCAGTACTTC,CASSPQGGDLREQYF
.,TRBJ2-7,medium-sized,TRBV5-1,TGCGCCAGCAGCTTCGGGGGGCCGCCGACCTACGAGCAGTACTTC,CASSFGGPPTYEQYF
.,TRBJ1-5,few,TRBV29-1,TGCAGCGTTGTGACTGGGGGGAATCAGCCCCAGCATTTT,CSVVTGGNQPQHF
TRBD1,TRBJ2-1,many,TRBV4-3,TGCGCCAGCAGCCAGGATTTGACAGGGGGCAACTACAATGAGCAGTTCTTC,CASSQDLTGGNYNEQFF
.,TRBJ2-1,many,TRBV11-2,TGTGCCAGCAGCTTTACAGGGCCGAATGAGCAGTTCTTC,CASSFTGPNEQFF
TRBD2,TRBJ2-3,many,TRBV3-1,TGTGCCAGCAGCAGGAGCGGGCGGGGGGGAACAGATACGCAGTATTTT,CASSRSGRGGTDTQYF
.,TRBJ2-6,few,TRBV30,TGTGCCTGGAGTGTTTTTGTAGCTGGGGCCAACGTCCTGACTTTC,CAWSVFVAGANVLTF
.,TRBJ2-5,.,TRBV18,TGTGCCAGCTCACGACTCCGCCAAGAGACCCAGTACTTC,CASSRLRQETQYF
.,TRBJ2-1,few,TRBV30,TGTGCCTGCCTTAATGGAGGGGGCACCTACAATGAGCAGTTCTTC,CACLNGGGTYNEQFF
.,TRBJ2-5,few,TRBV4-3,TGCGCCAGCAGCCAAGAGGGAGGGGGCGGTGAGACCCAGTACTTC,CASSQEGGGGETQYF
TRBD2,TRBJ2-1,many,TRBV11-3,TGTGCCAGCAACCCTGGAGAGCGGGGGGGCCACAATGAGCAGTTCTTC,CASNPGERGGHNEQFF
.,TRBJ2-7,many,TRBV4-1,TGCGCCAGCAGCCAAGAATTTTGGGACGGGACCTACGAGCAGTACTTC,CASSQEFWDGTYEQYF
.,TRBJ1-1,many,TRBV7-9,TGTGCCAGCAGCTTTTCAGGGAACACTGAAGCTTTCTTT,CASSFSGNTEAFF
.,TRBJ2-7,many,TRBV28,TGTGCCAGCAGTTTGGGATACTACGAGCAGTACTTC,CASSLGYYEQYF
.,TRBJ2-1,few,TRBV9,TGTGCCAGCAGCGTAGCTAGCGATAGCTCCTACAATGAGCAGTTCTTC,CASSVASDSSYNEQFF
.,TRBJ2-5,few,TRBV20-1,TGCAGTGCTAGAGATTCCTTACCGGGCAGACAAGAGACCCAGTACTTC,CSARDSLPGRQETQYF
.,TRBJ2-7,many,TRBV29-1,TGCAGCGTTCCTGGCCCTAGCTCCTACGAGCAGTACTTC,CSVPGPSSYEQYF
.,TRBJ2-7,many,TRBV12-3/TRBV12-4,TGTGCCAGCAGTCCCCAGACGGGGCGCTACGAGCAGTACTTC,CASSPQTGRYEQYF
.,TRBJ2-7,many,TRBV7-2,TGTGCCAGCAGCACCCAGCACGGGGGGCGCGGAGAGCAGTACTTC,CASSTQHGGRGEQYF
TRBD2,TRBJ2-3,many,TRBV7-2,TGTGCCAGCACCCAGCGGGGGGGCCGGTGGGATACGCAGTATTTT,CASTQRGGRWDTQYF
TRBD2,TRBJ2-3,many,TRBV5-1,TGCGCCAGCAGCTTCGGGACTAGCGGGGGGGCCCCAGATACGCAGTATTTT,CASSFGTSGGAPDTQYF
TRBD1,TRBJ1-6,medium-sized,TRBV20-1,TGCAGTGCTAGAGATCTCGGACAGGGGGATAATTCACCCCTCCACTTT,CSARDLGQGDNSPLHF
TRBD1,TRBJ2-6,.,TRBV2,TGTGCCAGCAGTTCAACACGGGACAGGGGACACCAATACTCTGGGGCCAACGTCCTGACTTTC,CASSSTRDRGHQYSGANVLTF
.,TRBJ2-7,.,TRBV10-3,TGTGCCATCAGTGAGTTGGACCGCCTCACCTACGAGCAGTACTTC,CAISELDRLTYEQYF
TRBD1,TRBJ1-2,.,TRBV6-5,TGTGCCAGCAGTTACGCGGCCCCGGACAGGGGTCCCTATGGCTACACCTTC,CASSYAAPDRGPYGYTF
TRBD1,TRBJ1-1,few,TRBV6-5,TGTGCCAGCAGTCAGACAGGGATGAACACTGAAGCTTTCTTT,CASSQTGMNTEAFF
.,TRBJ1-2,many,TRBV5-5,TGTGCCAGCAGCTTGGAGGGGCGTTCACGAGGCTACACCTTC,CASSLEGRSRGYTF
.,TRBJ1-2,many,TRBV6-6,TGTGCCAGCAGCACACCCGGCAAGTATGGCTACACCTTC,CASSTPGKYGYTF
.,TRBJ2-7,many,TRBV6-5,TGTGCCAGCAGATCAATATGGGGTTACGAGCAGTACTTC,CASRSIWGYEQYF
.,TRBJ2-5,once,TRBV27,TGTGCCAGCAGTTTAGTATTAACCAGGGAATATGAGACCCAGTACTTC,CASSLVLTREYETQYF
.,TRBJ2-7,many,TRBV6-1,TGTGCCAGCAGGGTCGGATCTAAAACCTACGAGCAGTACTTC,CASRVGSKTYEQYF
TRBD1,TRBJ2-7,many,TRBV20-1,TGCAGTGCCCCGGTCCGGGACAGGGCCTACGAGCAGTACTTC,CSAPVRDRAYEQYF